Shown below are 14 T cell receptor beta chains from a single sample sequenced in a study of CD8 T cells in ankylosing spondylitis. Each CDR3 protein gets one entry after TCRdb re-called the 5' RACE reads with MiXCR. The table has 200,000 to 250,000 distinct CDR3 sequences, more than 9% seen once. Sequencing used blood, either unsorted or a sorted T cell fraction (not recorded which). The receptors were sampled from a male donor with ankylosing spondylitis or in good health (not recorded which).

This clonotype was picked up many times. The chain couples TRBV7-9 to TRBJ2-2; possible D gene TRBD1, 5 bases. Germline values: CDR1 SEHNR, CDR2 FQNEAQ (reference sequence). The CDR3 has 15 amino acids. V shed 5 bases and J shed 3 bases, with 13 bases lying between them. The CDR3 is CASSLHGADTGELFF. The CDR3 DNA follows: TGTGCCAGCAGCCTTCATGGGGCGGACACCGGGGAGCTGTTTTTT.

This clonotype was found many times. This sequence joins TRBV7-8 and TRBJ2-1; D call uncertain. Trimming left V 0 bases short and J 5 bases short, with 8 bases between. Per germline, CDR1 SGHVS and CDR2 FQNEAQ. CDR3 length equals 14 residues. The CDR3 reads CASSLAEIHNEQFF. Here the CDR3 DNA reads TGTGCCAGCAGCTTAGCCGAGATTCACAATGAGCAGTTCTTC.

This chain connects TRBV15 to TRBJ2-1; D remains unclear. The CDR3 is 16 amino acids. Trimming left V 0 bases short and J 8 bases short, with 17 bases between. Germline V gives CDR1 LNHNV, CDR2 YYDKDF (reference sequence). The CDR3 here is CATSREIEIPGDEQFF. The CDR3 region has the DNA TGTGCCACCAGCAGAGAGATCGAGATTCCGGGTGATGAGCAGTTCTTC.

This clonotype has a count of ten or more. This chain's CDR3 is CASRTTGVGTGELFF. The CDR3 nucleotides are TGTGCCAGCAGGACTACAGGGGTCGGCACCGGGGAGCTGTTTTTT. The chain recombines TRBV6-1 with TRBJ2-2, with 7 bases fitting TRBD1. The J segment lost 4 bases and the V segment lost 6 bases, leaving 8 bases of the junction unmatched. The CDR3 length is 15 residues. CDR1 and CDR2 from the germline V gene are MNHNS and SASEGT.

Turning to this clonotype: The junction departs from the called germline gene at one end, perhaps through a read error. This chain connects TRBV11-1 to TRBJ2-2; D might be TRBD2 (5 bases). This CDR3 has 14 residues. Per the germline V gene, CDR1 is SGHAT and CDR2 is FQDESV (reference sequence). CDR3 in DNA: TGTGCCAGCAGCTCAGTCCCCGGTTCCGGGGAGCTGTCTTTT. It codes for CASSSVPGSGELSF.

CDR3 DNA: TGCAGCGCTGGGACGCAAGCTCTGGGCGCCAACGTCCTGACTTTC. Translating gives CSAGTQALGANVLTF. The V gene is TRBV29-1, the J gene TRBJ2-6; D may be TRBD1 or TRBD2 (5 bases each). CDR1 and CDR2 from the germline V gene are SQVTM and ANQGSEA. V was clipped by 7 bases and J by 7 bases, with 20 bases between them. CDR3 length equals 15 residues.

This clonotype was recorded at least ten times. This chain joins TRBV6-5 and TRBJ2-3; no definite D call. V shed 2 bases and J shed 1 base, with 13 bases lying between them. The CDR3 sequence is 16 residues long. CDR1 is MNHEY and CDR2 is SVGAGI in the germline V gene. The CDR3 region is CASSYPRGMRTDTQYF. The CDR3 DNA reads TGTGCCAGCAGTTACCCGCGTGGTATGCGCACAGATACGCAGTATTTT.

This clonotype was counted between two and nine times. V usage is TRBV6-1 and J usage is TRBJ2-2; 9 nucleotides line up with TRBD2. The CDR3 length is 17 residues. Germline assignment: CDR1 MNHNS and CDR2 SASEGT. The junction had 12 bases not matched to a gene; V was cut back by 6 bases and J by 4 bases. CDR3 amino acids: CASRKDTGTSRTGELFF. For the CDR3, the DNA is TGTGCCAGCAGAAAGGATACCGGGACTAGCCGCACCGGGGAGCTGTTTTTT.

In this sample, this clonotype turned up many times. CDR3 protein: CASSPGAGGFLNSPLHF. The CDR3 DNA reads as TGTGCCAGCAGCCCAGGGGCAGGGGGCTTTCTTAATTCACCCCTCCACTTT. This chain connects TRBV9 to TRBJ1-6; 8 nucleotides align to TRBD1. CDR3 length: 17 amino acids. V lost 4 bases to trimming and J lost 6 bases; unmatched junction nucleotides: 12. CDR1 is SGDLS, CDR2 YYNGEE, per germline.

In its sample, this clonotype was seen many times. The rearrangement joins TRBV29-1 to TRBJ2-5; 8 bases agree with TRBD1. With 5 bases clipped from V and 1 base from J, the junction kept 6 bases outside the gene matches. The CDR3 is made up of 14 amino acids. Germline V gene sequence: CDR1 SQVTM, CDR2 ANQGSEA. Here the CDR3 DNA reads TGCAGCGTTTCCAGGGGGCAATCCCAAGAGACCCAGTACTTC. Translating gives CSVSRGQSQETQYF.

The chain uses TRBV12-3 or TRBV12-4 and TRBJ2-5; possible D gene TRBD1, 6 bases. This CDR3 comprises 15 residues. Between the trimmed V and J ends, which lost 6 bases and 1 base, there was a span of 15 bases. Written as DNA, the CDR3 is TGTGCCAGCAGCCGGGACAAGGGTCTCCAAGAGACCCAGTACTTC. It codes for CASSRDKGLQETQYF.

This clonotype occurred many times. The CDR3, as DNA: TGTGCCAGCCAAATGTCAGGACTAGCCCTCTTAGAGCAGTTCTTC. Its protein is CASQMSGLALLEQFF. The rearrangement joins TRBV12-3 or TRBV12-4 to TRBJ2-1; TRBD2 matches 8 bases. CDR3 length: 15 amino acids. Losses at the gene ends were 8 bases for V and 10 bases for J; bases not matched to a gene: 16.

This clonotype was counted ten times or more. The CDR3 DNA reads as TGTGCCAGCAGCTTAGTTTTTTCTTCCGGGGGGGCCCTCACAGATACGCAGTATTTT. Its protein is CASSLVFSSGGALTDTQYF. This chain connects TRBV11-2 to TRBJ2-3; the match to TRBD2 covers 8 bases. CDR1 is SGHAT and CDR2 is FQNNGV in the germline V gene. The CDR3 extends over 19 amino acids. Trimming at V came to 1 base and at J to 2 bases, leaving 14 bases not matched to a gene.

V is TRBV5-5 and J is TRBJ1-1, with D perhaps TRBD1 (6 bases). The CDR3 covers 14 residues. The germline V gene has CDR1 SGHKS and CDR2 YYEKEE (reference sequence). V lost 4 bases to trimming and J lost 6 bases, with 16 bases between them. The chain's CDR3 is CASSNGGAHAEAFF. In DNA form, the CDR3 reads TGTGCCAGCAGCAACGGGGGGGCGCACGCTGAAGCTTTCTTT.